This T cell receptor beta chain was profiled in a study of T cells in Graves' hyperthyroidism and ophthalmopathy. Study-level points and caveats: Researchers report that a 13 V-J model separated ophthalmopathy from stable hyperthyroidism. Within blood appeared most thyroid clonotypes that had expanded above 0.001.

This clonotype occurred many times. Its antigen is still unknown. Between the trimmed V and J ends, which lost 4 bases and 4 bases, there was a span of 10 bases. CDR1 is LGHDT and CDR2 is YNNKEL in the germline V gene (reference sequence). This CDR3 spans 13 amino acids. RNA transcripts served as the template for amplifying TCR beta CDR3 regions. Primed by the HTBI set, a first-round RT-PCR was run on the TCR CDR3. TCRdb itself ran the multiplex PCR reads through MiXCR, one entry per CDR3 protein. The sample contains 500,000 or so distinct CDR3 sequences, about a sixth of which appear only once. The chain is built from TRBV3-1 and TRBJ1-2; D call uncertain. The sequenced sample was blood. This clonotype originated in a woman younger than 30 with Graves' ophthalmopathy. Here the CDR3 reads CASSPHGPYGYTF. CDR3 nucleotide sequence: TGTGCCAGCAGCCCCCATGGGCCCTATGGCTACACCTTC.